This T cell receptor (beta chain) was documented in a study of shared clonotypes between healthy human individuals. The CDR3 sequence is 13 residues long. Germline loops: CDR1 SGHTA, CDR2 FQGNSA. The V end lost 5 bases, the J end lost 4 bases, and 9 bases lay between the germline ends. Here immunoSEQ multiplex PCR was the method, and the copy in TCRdb shows in-frame clones only, minus some. Of more than 1,200,000 clones listed, around 98.5% are singletons. Concerning this clone itself: The same CDR3 also results from other DNA sequences found in this sample.

The receptor was derived from a man under 40 in good health. This rearrangement joins TRBV7-2 to TRBJ2-1; no definite D call. What was sequenced was naive CD4+ T cells sorted from blood. Subset noted: CD45RA+ positively selected. The CDR3 nucleotides are TGTGCCAGCAGCCTCCGGCCGTACAATGAGCAGTTCTTC. Its translation: CASSLRPYNEQFF.